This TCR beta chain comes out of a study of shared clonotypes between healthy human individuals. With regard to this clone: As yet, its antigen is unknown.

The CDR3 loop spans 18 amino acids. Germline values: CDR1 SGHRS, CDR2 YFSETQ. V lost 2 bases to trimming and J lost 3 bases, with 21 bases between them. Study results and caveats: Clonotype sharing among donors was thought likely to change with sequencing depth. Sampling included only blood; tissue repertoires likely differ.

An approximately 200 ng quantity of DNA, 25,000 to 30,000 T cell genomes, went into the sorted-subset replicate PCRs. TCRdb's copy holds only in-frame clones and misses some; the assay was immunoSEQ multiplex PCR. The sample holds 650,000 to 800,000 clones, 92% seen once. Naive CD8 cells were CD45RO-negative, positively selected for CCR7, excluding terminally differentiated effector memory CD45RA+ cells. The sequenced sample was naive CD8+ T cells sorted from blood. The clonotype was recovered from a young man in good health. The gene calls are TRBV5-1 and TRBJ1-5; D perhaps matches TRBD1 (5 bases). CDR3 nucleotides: TGCGCCAGCAGCTTAGGGACGGTACGACAGATAGACAATCAGCCCCAGCATTTT. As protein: CASSLGTVRQIDNQPQHF.